This TCR beta chain was captured by sequencing in a study of blood T cell repertoires in COVID-19. Libraries were prepared by immunoSEQ multiplex PCR; TCRdb keeps only in-frame clonotypes and omits some of them. The table has fewer than 350,000 clones, roughly 90% seen once; the top ten hold about 2%. V was clipped by 5 bases and J by 2 bases; unmatched bases: 17. This CDR3 contains 19 residues. CDR1 is SGHNT and CDR2 is YENEEA in the germline V gene. Recruits, aged roughly 18 to 100 years, lived in around 24 US areas. The rearrangement links TRBV11-3 to TRBJ2-5; TRBD1 matches at 10 bases. The TCR originated in a woman aged 40-49 years with acute COVID-19. Material: PBMCs or T cells enriched from blood (not recorded which). The CDR3 region has the DNA TGTGCCAGCAGCCCTACTTGGGACAGGGGAGATGAGGGACAAGAGACCCAGTACTTC. Amino acids: CASSPTWDRGDEGQETQYF.